This T cell receptor beta chain was observed in a study of regulatory T cells in long-lasting Graves disease. Described time point: persistent/refractory GD, antithyroid drugs over 5 years with positive TRAb. The TCR library was made from RNA extracted from PBMCs. The patients included were those that came from an endocrinology department in Xi'an, China. Relying on iRepertoire HTBI primers and Arm-PCR of CDR3 regions, the team built TCR beta libraries. In the source study's methods: The identification of approximately 62 TRBV and roughly 15 TRBJ segments was made across samples. TCRdb reanalysed the multiplex PCR reads using MiXCR and keeps one entry per CDR3 protein. TCRdb's processing, not the authors' own work, is the source of the V and J calls. The sample holds over 350,000 distinct CDR3 sequences, around 20% seen once. The sequenced sample was peripheral blood mononuclear cells (PBMCs), obtained when the disease was refractory, from a patient treated with antithyroid drugs. This TCR derives from a female donor with Graves disease.

The CDR3, as DNA: TGTGCCAGCAGCCCCCTTTGGGTTTCCTACGAGCAGTACTTC. This codes for CASSPLWVSYEQYF. The chain is built from TRBV6-2 or TRBV6-3 and TRBJ2-7; no firm D call. Germline-derived CDR1 and CDR2 are MNHEY and SVGEGT. The V end was cut by 6 bases, the J end by 1 base, with 13 bases between. This CDR3 region has 14 residues.